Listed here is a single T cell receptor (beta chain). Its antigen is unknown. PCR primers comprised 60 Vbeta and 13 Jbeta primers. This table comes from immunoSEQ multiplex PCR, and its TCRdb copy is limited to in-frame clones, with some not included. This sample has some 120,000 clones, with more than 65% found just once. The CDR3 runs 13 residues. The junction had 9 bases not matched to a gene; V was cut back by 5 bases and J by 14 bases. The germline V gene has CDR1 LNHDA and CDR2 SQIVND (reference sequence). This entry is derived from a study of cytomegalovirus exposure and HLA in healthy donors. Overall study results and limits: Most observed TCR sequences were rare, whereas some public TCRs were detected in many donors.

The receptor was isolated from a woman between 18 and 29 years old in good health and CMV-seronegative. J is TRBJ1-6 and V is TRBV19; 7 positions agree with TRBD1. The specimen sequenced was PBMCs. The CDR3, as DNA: TGTGCCAGTAGTTTGACAGGGATTGTAACCCTCCACTTT. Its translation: CASSLTGIVTLHF.